The source of this TCR beta chain is a study of blood T cell repertoires in COVID-19. Study overall: There were acute and convalescent COVID-19 samples, and they came from the United States, Italy and Spain. PBMCs, B-cell-depleted T cells, or T cells were the source of the cDNA or gDNA that made up the material.

The CDR3 contains 11 residues. Germline V gene data show CDR1 as MDHEN and CDR2 as SYDVKM. V lost 6 bases and J 2 bases, leaving 5 bases between the germline ends. Study processing details: How many nucleated cells were present was estimated from reference gene primer amplification. Generated by immunoSEQ multiplex PCR, the TCRdb table keeps only in-frame clones and is missing some. For V, J and clone size, that table is used; D and trimming come from the DNA. The repertoire has a few hundred thousand clones, roughly 89% of them found once; the top ten carry less than 2%. Sequenced input: peripheral blood. The chain carries TRBV28 and TRBJ2-7; D possibly corresponds to TRBD1 (5 bases). The source is a woman in her thirties or forties who had recovered from COVID-19. DNA of the CDR3: TGTGCCAGCAGGGACACCTACGAGCAGTACTTC. Amino acids: CASRDTYEQYF.